One and the same sample provided the 20 T cell receptor beta chains below, sequenced in a study of radiation and T cells in renal cell carcinoma. Method: immunoSEQ multiplex PCR; TCRdb's copy keeps in-frame clones and lacks some. Among tens of thousands of clones, 83% were seen once, and the ten largest hold 30% to 35%. Documented time point: baseline pretreatment blood. The treatment was: 15 Gy SBRT to primary tumor, nephrectomy 4 weeks later. Sequences were derived from blood, sampled from a patient whose treatment included radiotherapy and nephrectomy. These receptors were obtained from a woman between 70 and 85 years old with renal cell carcinoma.

This rearrangement joins TRBV5-1 to TRBJ2-5; D not resolved. V shed 4 bases and J shed 3 bases, with 4 bases lying between them. Germline V gives CDR1 SGHRS, CDR2 YFSETQ. This CDR3 contains 11 residues. For the CDR3, the DNA is TGCGCCAGCAGCATAGAAGAGACCCAGTACTTC. It translates to CASSIEETQYF.

This chain connects TRBV4-1 to TRBJ2-7; D remains ambiguous. CDR1 is MGHRA and CDR2 is YSYEKL in the germline V gene. This CDR3 region has 10 residues. In nucleotides, the CDR3 is TGCGCCAGCAGCCAAGGCACGGATTCAGTC. This sequence encodes CASSQGTDSV.

This clone was seen more than once but under ten times. CDR3 in amino acids: CASSLGGRSYGYTF. For the CDR3, the DNA is TGTGCCAGCAGCTTAGGAGGCCGCTCCTATGGCTACACCTTC. The J gene is TRBJ1-2, the V gene TRBV7-8; D unclear. Germline values: CDR1 SGHVS, CDR2 FQNEAQ. V was pared by 1 base and J by 4 bases, with 10 bases between. The CDR3 spans 14 residues.

This chain joins TRBV6-1 and TRBJ1-5, with 9 bases identical to TRBD1. The CDR3 contains 18 residues. V was clipped by 4 bases and J by 0 bases; unmatched bases: 10. Germline V gene sequence: CDR1 MNHNS, CDR2 SASEGT. CDR3 amino acids: CASSVPGQGFYSNQPQHF. The CDR3 bases are TGTGCCAGCAGTGTTCCGGGACAGGGCTTTTATAGCAATCAGCCCCAGCATTTT.

The chain links TRBV7-6 to TRBJ2-2; 14 positions match TRBD2. J was trimmed by 6 bases and V by 5 bases; bases with no gene match: 5. The CDR3 has 16 residues. Germline CDR1 SGHVS, CDR2 FNYEAQ. CDR3 residues: CASSIGTSGGAGELFF. In nucleotides, the CDR3 is TGTGCCAGCAGCATAGGGACTAGCGGGGGCGCCGGGGAGCTGTTTTTT.

This chain joins TRBV30 and TRBJ2-7; D uncertain. The ends were cut back, 3 bases at V and 3 bases at J, with 15 bases in the middle. CDR1 is GTSNPN and CDR2 is SVGIG in the germline V gene (reference sequence). The CDR3 loop spans 14 amino acids. This CDR3 is CAWSKSPVNYEQYF. The CDR3 DNA is TGTGCCTGGAGCAAATCACCAGTTAACTACGAGCAGTACTTC.

V is TRBV9 and J is TRBJ1-2, with D tentatively TRBD1 (5 bases). The CDR3 is 17 amino acids. Deletions cut 3 bases from V and 0 bases from J, with 18 bases between. Per the germline V gene, CDR1 is SGDLS and CDR2 is YYNGEE. The CDR3 sequence is CASSARMGPRANYGYTF. Written as DNA, the CDR3 is TGTGCCAGCAGCGCGAGAATGGGACCCAGAGCTAACTATGGCTACACCTTC.

CDR3 DNA: TGTGCCAGCAGTTACTCGAGCAGCTATGGCTACACCTTC. Protein sequence: CASSYSSSYGYTF. The chain carries TRBV6-5 and TRBJ1-2, with D hard to call. V dropped 0 bases and J dropped 4 bases, with 6 bases sitting between them. CDR3 size: 13 residues. Germline CDR1 reads MNHEY; CDR2 reads SVGAGI.

V is TRBV6-5 and J is TRBJ2-1; 9 positions match TRBD2. V lost 6 bases, J lost 0 bases, and 3 bases stayed unmatched. Germline CDR1 MNHEY, CDR2 SVGAGI. The CDR3 extends over 15 amino acids. The CDR3 nucleotides are TGTGCCAGCAGCCTTAGCGGGAGCTCCTACAATGAGCAGTTCTTC. It translates to CASSLSGSSYNEQFF.

The chain is built from TRBV18 and TRBJ1-2, with D possibly being TRBD1 (5 bases). CDR1 KGHSH and CDR2 LQKENI come from the germline V gene. The CDR3 spans 15 residues. Trimming pared 3 bases from V and 5 bases from J, leaving 16 bases between. The CDR3 sequence: CASSPTGLPQYGYTF. The DNA of the CDR3 is TGTGCCAGCTCACCGACGGGACTCCCTCAATATGGCTACACCTTC.

This clone was recorded a few times. The chain carries TRBV5-4 and TRBJ2-2, with 8 bases matching TRBD1. Germline V gives CDR1 SGHNT, CDR2 YYREEE (reference sequence). With V trimmed by 4 bases and J by 3 bases, 8 bases remained unmatched. The CDR3 extends over 16 amino acids. The CDR3 region has the DNA TGTGCCAGCAGCACTCGGACAGGGCCGGACACCGGGGAGCTGTTTTTT. Translated: CASSTRTGPDTGELFF. Using reference TRBV5-4 and TRBJ2-2 for the parts outside the CDR3, the full variable domain is ETGVTQSPTHLIKTRGQQVTLRCSSQSGHNTVSWYQQALGQGPQFIFQYYREEENGRGNFPPRFSGLQFPNYSSELNVNALELDDSALYLCASSTRTGPDTGELFFGEGSRLTVL.

The V and J genes are TRBV19 and TRBJ2-7; 11 bases line up with TRBD2. Germline assignment: CDR1 LNHDA and CDR2 SQIVND (reference sequence). This CDR3 region has 15 residues. Germline trimming cut 6 bases from V and 2 bases from J; bases unmatched to any gene: 6. Here the CDR3 reads CASSPGLAGTYEQYF. In DNA form, the CDR3 reads TGTGCCAGTAGCCCAGGACTAGCGGGCACCTACGAGCAGTACTTC. The whole variable domain, remainder taken from reference TRBV19 and TRBJ2-7, is DGGITQSPKYLFRKEGQNVTLSCEQNLNHDAMYWYRQDPGQGLRLIYYSQIVNDFQKGDIAEGYSVSREKKESFPLTVTSAQKNPTAFYLCASSPGLAGTYEQYFGPGTRLTVT.

The V and J genes are TRBV7-9 and TRBJ2-3, with 10 bases lining up with TRBD1. CDR1 SEHNR and CDR2 FQNEAQ come from the germline V gene (reference sequence). The junction had 5 bases not matched to a gene; V was cut back by 4 bases and J by 4 bases. The CDR3 is 15 amino acids. CDR3 sequence reads: CASSSDRGEADTQYF. The CDR3 coding sequence is TGTGCCAGCAGCTCGGACAGGGGGGAGGCAGATACGCAGTATTTT. The full variable domain, completed using reference TRBV7-9 and TRBJ2-3, is DTGVSQNPRHKITKRGQNVTFRCDPISEHNRLYWYRQTLGQGPEFLTYFQNEAQLEKSRLLSDRFSAERPKGSFSTLEIQRTEQGDSAMYLCASSSDRGEADTQYFGPGTRLTVL.

This rearrangement joins TRBV6-1 to TRBJ2-4; D not certain. Trimming stripped 4 bases from V and 10 bases from J, with 17 bases between. From germline, CDR1 is MNHNS and CDR2 SASEGT. This CDR3 region has 14 residues. For the CDR3, the DNA is TGTGCCAGCAGTGTATCCCGTCCTAACAGTATTCAGTACTTC. Its protein is CASSVSRPNSIQYF.

This sequence joins TRBV5-5 and TRBJ1-2; D remains ambiguous. Trimming shortened V by 4 bases and J by 4 bases, and 14 bases separated the two germline ends. The CDR3 totals 14 residues. In germline, CDR1 is SGHKS, CDR2 YYEKEE (reference sequence). The CDR3 loop is CASSLEGPFYGYTF. CDR3 in DNA: TGTGCCAGCAGCCTCGAAGGACCGTTCTATGGCTACACCTTC.

This clone was seen only a few times. The chain uses TRBV28 and TRBJ2-2; no reliable D call. V shed 6 bases and J shed 0 bases, with 5 bases lying between them. Germline V lookup: CDR1 MDHEN, CDR2 SYDVKM. This CDR3 region has 13 residues. DNA for the CDR3: TGTGCCAGCAGCCACACGAACACCGGGGAGCTGTTTTTT. Encoded protein: CASSHTNTGELFF.

Only one count was recorded for this clone. The rearrangement joins TRBV5-1 to TRBJ2-3; 12 bases line up with TRBD2. V lost 0 bases, J lost 2 bases, and 4 bases stayed unmatched. There are 17 residues in the CDR3. CDR1 is SGHRS and CDR2 is YFSETQ in the germline V gene. The CDR3 protein is CASSLVTSGGFTDTQYF. The CDR3, as DNA: TGCGCCAGCAGCTTGGTGACTAGCGGGGGTTTCACAGATACGCAGTATTTT.

The gene calls are TRBV27 and TRBJ1-2; perhaps TRBD1 as D (5 bases). This CDR3 is 15 amino acids long. V gave up 4 bases and J gave up 7 bases, with 19 bases separating them. The germline CDR1 and CDR2 sequences are MNHEY and SMNVEV (reference sequence). CDR3 in amino acids: CASSSPQGGLSGYTF. In DNA, the CDR3 is TGTGCCAGCAGTTCCCCCCAGGGTGGTCTATCTGGCTACACCTTC.

This clone appeared a single time. This chain uses TRBV19 with TRBJ1-5; TRBD1 might be the D (5 bases). Trimming removed 5 bases at V and 0 bases at J, with 11 bases between. The CDR3 runs 15 residues. Germline V gene sequence: CDR1 LNHDA, CDR2 SQIVND (reference sequence). CDR3 protein: CASSLQEYSNQPQHF. Here the CDR3 DNA reads TGTGCCAGTAGTCTACAGGAGTATAGCAATCAGCCCCAGCATTTT.

The rearrangement links TRBV7-2 to TRBJ2-1; D unresolved. The CDR3 has 12 amino acids. The V gene lost 1 base and the J gene lost 13 bases, with 11 bases spanning the gap. In germline, CDR1 is SGHTA, CDR2 FQGNSA. The CDR3 DNA sequence: TGTGCCAGCAGCTTAGGTCCCCGCCCCCAGTTCTTC. As protein: CASSLGPRPQFF.